This entry features one TCR beta chain sequence. The data were taken from a study of T cell repertoires in cytomegalovirus infection. Study-wide context: Public TCR beta signatures were indicative of both CMV infection and a matching HLA type.

TCRdb itself ran the reads through MiXCR, one entry per CDR3 protein. The data show about 740,000 distinct CDR3 sequences, approximately 34% seen once. The CDR3 covers 16 residues. The V and J ends lost 4 bases and 0 bases respectively, with 14 bases between them. The germline gives CDR1 MDHEN, CDR2 SYDVKM. The TCR sequence derives from a human donor in good health (CMV status not recorded). Some clones in this sample may be carry-over from other donors' samples. Sequenced sample: PBMCs. This chain links TRBV28 with TRBJ2-3; D is perhaps TRBD1 or TRBD2 (5 bases each). CDR3 region: CASSWGRGTSTDTQYF. CDR3 DNA: TGTGCCAGCAGTTGGGGCCGGGGAACTAGCACAGATACGCAGTATTTT. The full variable domain, completed using reference TRBV28 and TRBJ2-3, is DVKVTQSSRYLVKRTGEKVFLECVQDMDHENMFWYRQDPGLGLRLIYFSYDVKMKEKGDIPEGYSVSREKKERFSLILESASTNQTSMYLCASSWGRGTSTDTQYFGPGTRLTVL.